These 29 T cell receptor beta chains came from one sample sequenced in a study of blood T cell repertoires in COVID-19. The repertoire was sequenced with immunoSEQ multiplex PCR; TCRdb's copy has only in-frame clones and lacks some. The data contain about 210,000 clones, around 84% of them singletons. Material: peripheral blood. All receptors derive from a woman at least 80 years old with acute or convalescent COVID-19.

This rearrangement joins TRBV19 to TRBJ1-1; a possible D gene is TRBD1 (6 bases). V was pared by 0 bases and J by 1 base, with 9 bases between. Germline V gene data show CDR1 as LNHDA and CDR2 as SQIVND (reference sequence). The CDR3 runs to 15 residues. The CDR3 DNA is TGTGCCAGTAGTATAGATAGGGGGAAGAACACTGAAGCTTTCTTT. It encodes CASSIDRGKNTEAFF.

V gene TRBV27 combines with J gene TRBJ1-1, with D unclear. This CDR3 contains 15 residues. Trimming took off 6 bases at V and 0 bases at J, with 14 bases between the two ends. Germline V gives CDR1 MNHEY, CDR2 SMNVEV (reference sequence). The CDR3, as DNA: TGTGCCAGCAGACTCTTAGACAAAATGAACACTGAAGCTTTCTTT. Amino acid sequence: CASRLLDKMNTEAFF.

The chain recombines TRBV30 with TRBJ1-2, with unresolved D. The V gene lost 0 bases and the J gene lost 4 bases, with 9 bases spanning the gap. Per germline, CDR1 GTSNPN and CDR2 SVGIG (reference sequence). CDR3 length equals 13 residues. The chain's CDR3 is CAWSVGSLYGYTF. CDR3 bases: TGTGCCTGGAGTGTGGGCAGCCTCTATGGCTACACCTTC.

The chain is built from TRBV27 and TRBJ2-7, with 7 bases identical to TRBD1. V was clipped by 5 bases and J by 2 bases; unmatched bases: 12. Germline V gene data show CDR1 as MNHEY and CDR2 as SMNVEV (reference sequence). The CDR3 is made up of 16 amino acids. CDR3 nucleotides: TGTGCCAGCAGTCGGACAGGCCTACCCCGTACCTACGAGCAGTACTTC. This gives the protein CASSRTGLPRTYEQYF.

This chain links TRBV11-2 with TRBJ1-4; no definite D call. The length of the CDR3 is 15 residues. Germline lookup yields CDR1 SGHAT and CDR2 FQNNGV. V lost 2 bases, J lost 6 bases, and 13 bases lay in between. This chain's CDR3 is CASSLWQDFYEKLFF. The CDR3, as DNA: TGTGCCAGCAGCTTATGGCAGGACTTTTATGAAAAACTGTTTTTT.

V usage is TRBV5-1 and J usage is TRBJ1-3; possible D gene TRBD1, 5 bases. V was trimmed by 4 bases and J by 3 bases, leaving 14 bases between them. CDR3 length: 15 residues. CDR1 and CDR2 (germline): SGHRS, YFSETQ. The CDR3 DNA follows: TGCGCCAGCAGCCCCGGGTGGCAGGGTGGAAACACCATATATTTT. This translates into CASSPGWQGGNTIYF.

CDR3 in DNA: TGTGCCTGGACCTCCGACAGGGGGCTTTTGAGCACTGAAGCTTTCTTT. The encoded protein is CAWTSDRGLLSTEAFF. This sequence joins TRBV30 and TRBJ1-1; the match to TRBD1 covers 10 bases. The CDR3 loop spans 16 amino acids. The ends lost 4 bases at V and 4 bases at J; junction bases unmatched: 12. The germline gives CDR1 GTSNPN, CDR2 SVGIG (reference sequence).

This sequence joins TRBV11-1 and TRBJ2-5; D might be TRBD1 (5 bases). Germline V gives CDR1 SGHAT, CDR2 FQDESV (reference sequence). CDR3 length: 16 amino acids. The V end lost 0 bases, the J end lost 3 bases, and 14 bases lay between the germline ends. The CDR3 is CASSLALSDTKETQYF. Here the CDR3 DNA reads TGTGCCAGCAGCTTAGCGCTGTCGGACACGAAAGAGACCCAGTACTTC.

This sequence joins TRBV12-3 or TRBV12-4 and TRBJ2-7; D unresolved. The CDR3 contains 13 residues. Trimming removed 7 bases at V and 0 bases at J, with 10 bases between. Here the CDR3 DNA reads TGTGCCAGCACGGGTAGGCCCTCCTACGAGCAGTACTTC. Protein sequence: CASTGRPSYEQYF.

CDR3 sequence reads: CASSGGETGNEQFF. In nucleotides, the CDR3 is TGTGCCAGCAGTGGAGGGGAGACGGGAAATGAGCAGTTCTTC. V and J are TRBV7-2 and TRBJ2-1, with D tentatively TRBD2 (6 bases). This CDR3 is built from 14 residues. V shed 6 bases and J shed 7 bases, with 16 bases lying between them. Germline values: CDR1 SGHTA, CDR2 FQGNSA.

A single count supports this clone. CDR3 bases: TGTGCCAGCAGTGTCCGCTCGGGGGGTCTCCAAGCTTTCTTT. Protein: CASSVRSGGLQAFF. The chain links TRBV28 to TRBJ1-1; D possibly corresponds to TRBD1 (5 bases). Germline CDR1 MDHEN, CDR2 SYDVKM. CDR3 length: 14 residues. Trimming pared 5 bases from V and 9 bases from J, leaving 19 bases between.

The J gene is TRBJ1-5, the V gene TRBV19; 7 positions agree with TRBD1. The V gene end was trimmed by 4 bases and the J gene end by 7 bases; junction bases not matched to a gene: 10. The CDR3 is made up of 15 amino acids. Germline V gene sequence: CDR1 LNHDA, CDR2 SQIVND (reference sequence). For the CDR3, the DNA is TGTGCCAGTAGTACCGCGAAGACAGGGTGGCAGCCCCAGCATTTT. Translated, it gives CASSTAKTGWQPQHF.

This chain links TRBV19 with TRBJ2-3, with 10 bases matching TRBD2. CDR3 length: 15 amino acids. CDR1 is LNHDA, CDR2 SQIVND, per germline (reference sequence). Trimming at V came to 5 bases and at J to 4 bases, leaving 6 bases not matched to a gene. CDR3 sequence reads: CASSSPGTSADTQYF. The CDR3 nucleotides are TGTGCCAGTAGTTCCCCCGGGACTAGCGCAGATACGCAGTATTTT.

The CDR3 here is CATSRAPFPGELFF. In nucleotides, the CDR3 is TGTGCCACCAGCAGAGCCCCTTTCCCCGGGGAGCTGTTTTTT. This chain connects TRBV15 to TRBJ2-2; D is ambiguous. Deletions cut 1 base from V and 6 bases from J, with 9 bases between. The V gene's germline CDR1 is LNHNV and CDR2 YYDKDF (reference sequence). This CDR3 is built from 14 residues.

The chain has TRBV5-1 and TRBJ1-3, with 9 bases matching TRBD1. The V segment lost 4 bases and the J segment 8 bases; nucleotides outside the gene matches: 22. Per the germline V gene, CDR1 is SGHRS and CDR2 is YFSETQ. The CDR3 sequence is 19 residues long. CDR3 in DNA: TGCGCCAGCAGCCCCTATTCGAGTGGGACAGGGACTTCGGGGCACACCATATATTTT. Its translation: CASSPYSSGTGTSGHTIYF.

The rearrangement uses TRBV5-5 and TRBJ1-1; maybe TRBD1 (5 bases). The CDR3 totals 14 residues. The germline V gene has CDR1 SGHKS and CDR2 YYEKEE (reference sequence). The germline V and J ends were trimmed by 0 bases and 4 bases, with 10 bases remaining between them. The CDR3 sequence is CASSLAGGGTEAFF. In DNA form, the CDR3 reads TGTGCCAGCAGCTTGGCGGGGGGTGGCACTGAAGCTTTCTTT.

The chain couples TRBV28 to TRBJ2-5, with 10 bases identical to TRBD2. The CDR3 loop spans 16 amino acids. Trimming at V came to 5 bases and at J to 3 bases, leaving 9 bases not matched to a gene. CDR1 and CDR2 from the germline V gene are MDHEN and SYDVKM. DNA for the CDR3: TGTGCCAGCAGTCAATGGACTAGCGGCGCAAAAGAGACCCAGTACTTC. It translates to CASSQWTSGAKETQYF.

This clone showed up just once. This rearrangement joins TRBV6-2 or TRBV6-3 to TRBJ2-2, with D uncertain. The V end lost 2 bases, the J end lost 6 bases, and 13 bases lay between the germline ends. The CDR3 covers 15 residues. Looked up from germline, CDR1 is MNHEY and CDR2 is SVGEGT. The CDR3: CASSYSSPNPGELFF. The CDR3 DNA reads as TGTGCCAGCAGTTACAGCTCTCCCAACCCCGGGGAGCTGTTTTTT.

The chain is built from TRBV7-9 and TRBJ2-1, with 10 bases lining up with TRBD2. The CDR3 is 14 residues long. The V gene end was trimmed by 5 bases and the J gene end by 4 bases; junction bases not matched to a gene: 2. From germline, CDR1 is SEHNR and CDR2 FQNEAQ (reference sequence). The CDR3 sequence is CASSASGSYNEQFF. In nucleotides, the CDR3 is TGTGCCAGCAGCGCTAGCGGGAGTTACAATGAGCAGTTCTTC.

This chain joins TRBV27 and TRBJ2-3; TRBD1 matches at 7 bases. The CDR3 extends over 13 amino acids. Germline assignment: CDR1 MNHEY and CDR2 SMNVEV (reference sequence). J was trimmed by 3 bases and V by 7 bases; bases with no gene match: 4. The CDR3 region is CASNRQGTDTQYF. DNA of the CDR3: TGTGCCAGCAACCGACAGGGAACAGATACGCAGTATTTT.

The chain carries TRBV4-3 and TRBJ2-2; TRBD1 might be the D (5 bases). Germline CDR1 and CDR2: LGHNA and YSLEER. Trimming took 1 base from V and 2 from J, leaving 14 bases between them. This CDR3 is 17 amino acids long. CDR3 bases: TGCGCCAGCAGCCAAGCACTCGGACATTTTAACACCGGGGAGCTGTTTTTT. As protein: CASSQALGHFNTGELFF.

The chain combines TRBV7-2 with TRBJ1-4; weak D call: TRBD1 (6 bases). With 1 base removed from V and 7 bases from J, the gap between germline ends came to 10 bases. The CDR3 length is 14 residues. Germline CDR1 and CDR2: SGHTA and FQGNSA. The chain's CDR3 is CASSLEQGVEKLFF. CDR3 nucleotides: TGTGCCAGCAGCTTAGAACAGGGAGTTGAAAAACTGTTTTTT.

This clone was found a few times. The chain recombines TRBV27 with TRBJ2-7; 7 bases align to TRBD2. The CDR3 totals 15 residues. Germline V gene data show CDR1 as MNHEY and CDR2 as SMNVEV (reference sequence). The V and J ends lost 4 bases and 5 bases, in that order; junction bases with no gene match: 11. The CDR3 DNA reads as TGTGCCAGCAGTTATAAGGGAGGGAGCACCGACGAGCAGTACTTC. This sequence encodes CASSYKGGSTDEQYF.

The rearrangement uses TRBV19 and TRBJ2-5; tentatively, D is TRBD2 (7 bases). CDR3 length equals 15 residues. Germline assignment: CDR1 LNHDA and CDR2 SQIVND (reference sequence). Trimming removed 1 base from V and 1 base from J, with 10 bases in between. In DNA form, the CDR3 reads TGTGCCAGTAGTATAGTAAGGGGGGGCCAAGAGACCCAGTACTTC. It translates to CASSIVRGGQETQYF.

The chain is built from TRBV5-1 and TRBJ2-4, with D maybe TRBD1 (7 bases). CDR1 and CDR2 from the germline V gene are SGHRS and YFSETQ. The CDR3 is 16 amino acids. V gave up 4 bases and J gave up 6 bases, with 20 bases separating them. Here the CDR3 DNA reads TGCGCCAGCAGCCGTGGACAGGCGGGGCGTGGAAACATTCAGTACTTC. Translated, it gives CASSRGQAGRGNIQYF.

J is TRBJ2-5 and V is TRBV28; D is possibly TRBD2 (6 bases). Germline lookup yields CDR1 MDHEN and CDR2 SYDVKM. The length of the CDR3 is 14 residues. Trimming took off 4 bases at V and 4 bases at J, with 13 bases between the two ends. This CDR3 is CASSSGRMGETQYF. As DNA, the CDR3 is TGTGCCAGCAGTTCCGGGAGAATGGGAGAGACCCAGTACTTC.

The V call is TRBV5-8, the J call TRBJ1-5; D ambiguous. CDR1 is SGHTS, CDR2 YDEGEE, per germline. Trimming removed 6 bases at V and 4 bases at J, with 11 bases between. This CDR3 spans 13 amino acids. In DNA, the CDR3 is TGTGCCAGCATCCGGGGAGGGAATCAGCCCCAGCATTTT. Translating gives CASIRGGNQPQHF.

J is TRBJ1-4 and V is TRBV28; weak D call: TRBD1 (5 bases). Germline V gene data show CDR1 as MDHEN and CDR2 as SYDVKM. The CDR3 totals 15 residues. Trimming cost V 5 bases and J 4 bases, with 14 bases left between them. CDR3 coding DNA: TGTGCCAGCAGTCCCTCCGGGGGACTTAATGAAAAACTGTTTTTT. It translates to CASSPSGGLNEKLFF.

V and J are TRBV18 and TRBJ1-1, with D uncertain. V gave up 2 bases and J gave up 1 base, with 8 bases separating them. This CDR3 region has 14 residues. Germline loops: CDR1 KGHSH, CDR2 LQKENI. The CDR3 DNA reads TGTGCCAGCTCACCAACAGCTGGGAACACTGAAGCTTTCTTT. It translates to CASSPTAGNTEAFF.